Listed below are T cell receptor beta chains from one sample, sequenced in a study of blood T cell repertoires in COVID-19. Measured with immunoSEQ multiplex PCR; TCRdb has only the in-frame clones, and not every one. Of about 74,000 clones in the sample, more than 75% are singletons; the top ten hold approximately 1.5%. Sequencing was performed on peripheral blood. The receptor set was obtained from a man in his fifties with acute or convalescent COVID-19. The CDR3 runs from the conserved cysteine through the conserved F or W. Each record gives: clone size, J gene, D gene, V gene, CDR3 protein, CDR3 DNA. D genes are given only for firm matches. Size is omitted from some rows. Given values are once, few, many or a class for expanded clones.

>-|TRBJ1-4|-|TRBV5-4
CASSFTGMGEKLFF
TGTGCCAGCAGCTTCACAGGGATGGGTGAAAAACTGTTTTTT
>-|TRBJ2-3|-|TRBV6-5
CASSYPGLGGTQYF
TGTGCCAGCAGTTACCCGGGACTCGGAGGGACGCAGTATTTT
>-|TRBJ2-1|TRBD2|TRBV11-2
CASSPGLALGSYNEQFF
TGTGCCAGCAGCCCCGGACTAGCGCTCGGCTCCTACAATGAGCAGTTCTTC
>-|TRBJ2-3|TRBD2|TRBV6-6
CASSLAGGGLTDTQYF
TGTGCCAGCAGTTTAGCCGGCGGGGGGCTCACAGATACGCAGTATTTT
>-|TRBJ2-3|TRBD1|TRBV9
CASGQGLEDTQYF
TGTGCCAGCGGACAGGGGTTGGAAGATACGCAGTATTTT
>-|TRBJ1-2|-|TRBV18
CASSRLAYGYTF
TGTGCCAGCTCCCGCTTGGCCTATGGCTACACCTTC
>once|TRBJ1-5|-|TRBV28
CASTSWGVANQPQHF
TGTGCCAGCACCTCTTGGGGGGTAGCAAATCAGCCCCAGCATTTT
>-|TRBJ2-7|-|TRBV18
CASSLLSYEQYF
TGTGCCAGCTCACTCCTTTCCTACGAGCAGTACTTC
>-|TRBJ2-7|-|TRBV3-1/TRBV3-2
CASSQVPLEPYEQYF
TGTGCCAGCAGCCAAGTACCCCTTGAGCCCTACGAGCAGTACTTC
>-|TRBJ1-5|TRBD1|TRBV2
CATGTGHQPQHF
TGTGCCACCGGGACAGGCCATCAGCCCCAGCATTTT
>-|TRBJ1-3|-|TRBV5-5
CASSITGIAGNTIYF
TGTGCCAGCAGCATTACAGGGATCGCTGGAAACACCATATATTTT
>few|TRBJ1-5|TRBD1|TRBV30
CAWSSGQSRDQPQHF
TGTGCCTGGAGCTCGGGACAGTCAAGGGATCAGCCCCAGCATTTT
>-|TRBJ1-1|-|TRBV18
CASSLSGGDTEAFF
TGTGCCAGCTCACTGTCCGGGGGGGACACTGAAGCTTTCTTT
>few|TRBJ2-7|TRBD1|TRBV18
CASSIYRDRASYEQYF
TGTGCCAGCTCCATATACCGGGACAGGGCGTCCTACGAGCAGTACTTC
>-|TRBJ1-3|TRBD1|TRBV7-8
CASTPLGTGPGNTIYF
TGTGCCAGCACTCCCTTGGGGACAGGGCCCGGAAACACCATATATTTT
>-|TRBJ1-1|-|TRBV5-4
CASSLGGTVNTEAFF
TGTGCCAGCAGCTTGGGCGGGACGGTGAACACTGAAGCTTTCTTT
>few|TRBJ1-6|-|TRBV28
CASSLVILDSPLHF
TGTGCCAGCAGTTTGGTAATACTGGATTCACCCCTCCACTTT
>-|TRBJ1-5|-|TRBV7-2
CASSTQGMGNQPQHF
TGTGCCAGCAGCACACAGGGTATGGGCAATCAGCCCCAGCATTTT
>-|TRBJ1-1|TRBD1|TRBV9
CASSASDRVSTEAFF
TGTGCCAGCAGCGCCTCAGACAGGGTTAGTACTGAAGCTTTCTTT
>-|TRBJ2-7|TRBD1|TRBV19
CASSFPGQGPYEQYF
TGTGCCAGTAGTTTCCCGGGACAGGGACCCTACGAGCAGTACTTC
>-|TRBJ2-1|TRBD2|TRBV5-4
CASSPKASGGAYNEQFF
TGTGCCAGCAGCCCGAAGGCTAGCGGGGGAGCATACAATGAGCAGTTCTTC
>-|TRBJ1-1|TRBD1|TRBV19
CASSPIYRGNTEAFF
TGTGCCAGTAGTCCTATTTACAGGGGGAACACTGAAGCTTTCTTT
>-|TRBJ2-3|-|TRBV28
CASGLQRSTDTQYF
TGTGCCAGCGGCCTTCAACGTAGCACAGATACGCAGTATTTT
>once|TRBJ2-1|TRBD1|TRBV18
CASSSLRDRSLGEQFF
TGTGCCAGCTCATCTCTCCGGGACAGAAGTTTAGGAGAGCAGTTCTTC
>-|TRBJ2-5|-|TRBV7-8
CASSLALGGQETQYF
TGTGCCAGCAGCTTAGCTTTGGGGGGCCAAGAGACCCAGTACTTC
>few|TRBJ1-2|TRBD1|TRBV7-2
CASSGRDRGYYGYTF
TGTGCCAGCAGCGGCCGGGACAGGGGCTACTATGGCTACACCTTC
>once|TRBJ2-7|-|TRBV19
CASSSRDTPYEQYF
TGTGCCAGTAGTAGCCGGGACACCCCCTACGAGCAGTACTTC
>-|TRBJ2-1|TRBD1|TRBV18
CATTGDRANEQFF
TGTGCCACCACCGGGGACAGGGCCAATGAGCAGTTCTTC
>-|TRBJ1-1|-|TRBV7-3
CASSQGKNTEAFF
TGTGCCAGCAGTCAGGGAAAGAACACTGAAGCTTTCTTT
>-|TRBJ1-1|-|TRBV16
CASSQSGGLGTEAFF
TGTGCCAGCAGCCAATCGGGGGGATTGGGAACTGAAGCTTTCTTT
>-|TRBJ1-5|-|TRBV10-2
CASRDTGYSNQPQHF
TGCGCCAGCAGGGATACAGGGTATAGCAATCAGCCCCAGCATTTT
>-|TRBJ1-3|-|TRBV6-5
CASSYGHVSGNTIYF
TGTGCCAGCAGTTACGGACACGTCTCTGGAAACACCATATATTTT
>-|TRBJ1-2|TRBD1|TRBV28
CASSHPGTGGNYGYTF
TGTGCCAGCAGTCACCCCGGGACAGGGGGCAACTATGGCTACACCTTC
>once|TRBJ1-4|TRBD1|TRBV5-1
CASSFQQGSNEKLFF
TGCGCCAGCAGCTTCCAACAGGGGTCTAATGAAAAACTGTTTTTT
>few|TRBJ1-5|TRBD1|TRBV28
CASISGQENQPQHF
TGTGCCAGCATTTCCGGACAGGAGAATCAGCCCCAGCATTTT
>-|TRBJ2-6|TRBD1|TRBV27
CASSNLQGTGDQVIGANVLTF
TGTGCCAGCAGTAATTTACAGGGGACAGGGGACCAAGTAATTGGGGCCAACGTCCTGACTTTC
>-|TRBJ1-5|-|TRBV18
CASSPDTSDQPQHF
TGTGCCAGCTCACCTGACACCTCGGATCAGCCCCAGCATTTT
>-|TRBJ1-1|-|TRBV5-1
CASSLDQGTTEAFF
TGCGCCAGCAGCTTGGACCAGGGTACGACTGAAGCTTTCTTT
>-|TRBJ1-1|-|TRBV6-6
CASSYSTGGGEAFF
TGTGCCAGCAGTTACTCGACCGGGGGAGGAGAAGCTTTCTTT
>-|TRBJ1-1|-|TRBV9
CASSAEGRVGTEAFF
TGTGCCAGCAGCGCAGAAGGCCGGGTGGGCACTGAAGCTTTCTTT
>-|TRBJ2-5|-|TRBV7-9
CASSRTSETQYF
TGTGCCAGCAGCCGGACAAGCGAGACCCAGTACTTC
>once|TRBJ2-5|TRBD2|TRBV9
CASSVGGLAGQETQYF
TGTGCCAGCAGCGTAGGCGGACTAGCGGGGCAAGAGACCCAGTACTTC
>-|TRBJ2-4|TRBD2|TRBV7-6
CASSLGEGLAKNIQYF
TGTGCCAGCAGCTTAGGGGAGGGCTTAGCCAAAAACATTCAGTACTTC
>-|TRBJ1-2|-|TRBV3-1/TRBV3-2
CASSPLSGGNGYTF
TGTGCCAGCAGCCCATTGTCCGGAGGAAATGGCTACACCTTC
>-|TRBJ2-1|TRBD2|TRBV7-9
CASSAGTSGINEQFF
TGTGCCAGCAGCGCCGGGACTAGCGGGATTAATGAGCAGTTCTTC
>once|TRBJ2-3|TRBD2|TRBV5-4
CASSFSGASTDTQYF
TGTGCCAGCAGCTTTAGCGGGGCTAGCACAGATACGCAGTATTTT
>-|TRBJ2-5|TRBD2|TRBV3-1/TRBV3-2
CASSQGLAGAEGTQYF
TGTGCCAGCAGCCAGGGACTAGCGGGGGCCGAAGGGACCCAGTACTTC
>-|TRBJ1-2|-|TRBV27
CASKDKLGGYTF
TGTGCCAGCAAAGACAAACTGGGTGGCTACACCTTC
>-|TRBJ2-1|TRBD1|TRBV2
CASRQTGDNEQFF
TGTGCCAGCAGGCAGACAGGGGACAATGAGCAGTTCTTC
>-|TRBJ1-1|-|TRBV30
CAWSYGSPRNTEAFF
TGTGCCTGGAGTTACGGGTCCCCTCGGAACACTGAAGCTTTCTTT
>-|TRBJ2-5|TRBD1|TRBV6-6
CASRAGQGAWETQYF
TGTGCCAGCAGAGCGGGACAGGGGGCTTGGGAGACCCAGTACTTC